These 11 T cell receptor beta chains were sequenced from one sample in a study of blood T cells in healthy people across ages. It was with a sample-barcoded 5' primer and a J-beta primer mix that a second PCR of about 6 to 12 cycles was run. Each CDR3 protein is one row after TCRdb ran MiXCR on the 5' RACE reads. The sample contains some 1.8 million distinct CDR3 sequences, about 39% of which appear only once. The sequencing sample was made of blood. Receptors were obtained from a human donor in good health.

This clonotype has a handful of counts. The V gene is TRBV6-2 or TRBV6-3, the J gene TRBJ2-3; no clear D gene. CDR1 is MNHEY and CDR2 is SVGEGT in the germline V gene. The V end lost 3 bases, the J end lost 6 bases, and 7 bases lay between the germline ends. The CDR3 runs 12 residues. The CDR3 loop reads CASSYDADTQYF. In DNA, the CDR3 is TGTGCCAGCAGTTATGATGCGGATACGCAGTATTTT.

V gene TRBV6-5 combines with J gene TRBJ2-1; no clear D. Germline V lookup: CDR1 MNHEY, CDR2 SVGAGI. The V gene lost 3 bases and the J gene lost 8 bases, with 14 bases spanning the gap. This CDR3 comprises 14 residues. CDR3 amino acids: CASSYWSGHDEQFF. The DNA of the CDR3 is TGTGCCAGCAGTTATTGGTCTGGGCACGATGAGCAGTTCTTC.

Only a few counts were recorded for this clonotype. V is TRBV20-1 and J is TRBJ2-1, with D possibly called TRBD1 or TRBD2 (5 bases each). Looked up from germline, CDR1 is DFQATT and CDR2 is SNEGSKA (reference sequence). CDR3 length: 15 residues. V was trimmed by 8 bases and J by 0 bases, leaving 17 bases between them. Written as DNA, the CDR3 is TGCAGTACCCAAAGGGACCCTGACTCCTACAATGAGCAGTTCTTC. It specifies CSTQRDPDSYNEQFF.

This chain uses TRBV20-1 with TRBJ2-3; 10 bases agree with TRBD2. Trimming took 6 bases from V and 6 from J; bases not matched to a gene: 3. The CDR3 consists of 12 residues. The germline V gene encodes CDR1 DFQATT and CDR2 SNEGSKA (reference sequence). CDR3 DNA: TGCAGTGCGCCGACTAGCGGGGATACGCAGTATTTT. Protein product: CSAPTSGDTQYF.

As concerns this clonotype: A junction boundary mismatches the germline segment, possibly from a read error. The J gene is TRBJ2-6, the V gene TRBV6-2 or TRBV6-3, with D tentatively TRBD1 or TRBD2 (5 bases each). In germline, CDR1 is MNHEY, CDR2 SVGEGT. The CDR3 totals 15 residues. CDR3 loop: CASRIGLAGANVRTF. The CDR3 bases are TGTGCCAGCAGAATAGGGCTAGCTGGGGCCAACGTCCGGACTTTC.

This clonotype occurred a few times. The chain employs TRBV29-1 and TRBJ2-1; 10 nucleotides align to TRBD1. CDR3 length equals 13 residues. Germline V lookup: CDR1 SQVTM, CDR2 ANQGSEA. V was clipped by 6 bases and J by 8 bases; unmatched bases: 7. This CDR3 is CSVPGQGTDEQFF. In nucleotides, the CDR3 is TGCAGCGTCCCGGGACAGGGGACCGATGAGCAGTTCTTC.

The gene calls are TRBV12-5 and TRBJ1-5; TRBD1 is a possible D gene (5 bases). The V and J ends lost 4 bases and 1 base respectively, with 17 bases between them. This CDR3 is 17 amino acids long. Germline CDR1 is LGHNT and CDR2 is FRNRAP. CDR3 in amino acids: CASGSMLAGPSNQPQHF. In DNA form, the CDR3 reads TGTGCTAGTGGTTCTATGCTCGCAGGGCCGAGCAATCAGCCCCAGCATTTT.

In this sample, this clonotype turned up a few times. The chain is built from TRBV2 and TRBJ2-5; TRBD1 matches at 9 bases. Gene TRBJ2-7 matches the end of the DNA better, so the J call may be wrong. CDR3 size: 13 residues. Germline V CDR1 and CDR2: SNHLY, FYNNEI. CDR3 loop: CASTLWTGDEQYF. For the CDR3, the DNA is TGTGCCAGCACCCTTTGGACAGGGGACGAGCAGTACTTC.

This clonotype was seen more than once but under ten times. CDR3 sequence reads: CASSLRATYEQYF. The CDR3 DNA reads TGTGCCAGCAGCCTCCGAGCAACCTATGAGCAGTACTTC. The chain has TRBV13 and TRBJ2-5; no clear D. V was trimmed by 5 bases and J by 11 bases, leaving 18 bases between them. Germline V gene data show CDR1 as PRHDT and CDR2 as FYEKMQ (reference sequence). CDR3 length: 13 amino acids.

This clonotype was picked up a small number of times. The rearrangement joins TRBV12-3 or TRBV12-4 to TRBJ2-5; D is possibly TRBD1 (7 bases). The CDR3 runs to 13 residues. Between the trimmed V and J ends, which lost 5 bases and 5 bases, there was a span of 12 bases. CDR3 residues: CASSTPGGETQYF. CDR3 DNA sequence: TGTGCCAGCAGTACTCCAGGGGGGGAGACCCAGTACTTC.

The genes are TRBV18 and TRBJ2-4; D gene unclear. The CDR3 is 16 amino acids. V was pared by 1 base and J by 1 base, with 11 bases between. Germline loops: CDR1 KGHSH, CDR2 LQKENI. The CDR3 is CASSPLQGMAKNIQYF. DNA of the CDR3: TGTGCCAGCTCACCACTACAAGGGATGGCCAAAAACATTCAGTACTTC.